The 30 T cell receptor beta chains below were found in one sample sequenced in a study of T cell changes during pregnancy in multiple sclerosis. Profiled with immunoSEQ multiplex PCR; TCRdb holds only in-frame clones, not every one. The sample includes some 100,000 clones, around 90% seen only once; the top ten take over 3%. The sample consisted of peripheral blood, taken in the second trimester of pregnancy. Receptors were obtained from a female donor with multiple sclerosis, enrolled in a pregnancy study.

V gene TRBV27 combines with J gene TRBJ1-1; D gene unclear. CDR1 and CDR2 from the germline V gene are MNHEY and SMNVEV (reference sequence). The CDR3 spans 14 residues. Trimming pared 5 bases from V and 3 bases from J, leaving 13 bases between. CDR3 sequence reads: CASSLGSGYTEAFF. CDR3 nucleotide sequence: TGTGCCAGCAGTCTCGGATCGGGTTACACTGAAGCTTTCTTT.

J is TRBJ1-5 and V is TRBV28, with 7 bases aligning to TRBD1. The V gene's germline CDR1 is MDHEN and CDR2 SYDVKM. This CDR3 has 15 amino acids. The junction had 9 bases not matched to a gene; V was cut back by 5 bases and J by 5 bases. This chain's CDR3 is CASSRLDRLYQPQHF. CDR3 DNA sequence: TGTGCCAGCAGTCGGCTGGACAGGTTATATCAGCCCCAGCATTTT.

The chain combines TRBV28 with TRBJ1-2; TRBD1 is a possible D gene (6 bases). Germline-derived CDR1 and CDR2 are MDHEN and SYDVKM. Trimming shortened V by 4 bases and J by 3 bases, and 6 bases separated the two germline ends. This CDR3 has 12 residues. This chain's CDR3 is CASSSGDYGYTF. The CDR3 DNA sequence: TGTGCCAGCAGTTCAGGGGACTATGGCTACACCTTC.

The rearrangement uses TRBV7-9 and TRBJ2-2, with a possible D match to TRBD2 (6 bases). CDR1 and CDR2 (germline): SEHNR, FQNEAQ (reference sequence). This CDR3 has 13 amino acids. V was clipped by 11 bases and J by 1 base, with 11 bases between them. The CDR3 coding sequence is TGTGCCCACCAGGAGGGGAACACCGGGGAGCTGTTTTTT. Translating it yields CAHQEGNTGELFF. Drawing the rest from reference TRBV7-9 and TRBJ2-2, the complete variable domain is DTGVSQNPRHKITKRGQNVTFRCDPISEHNRLYWYRQTLGQGPEFLTYFQNEAQLEKSRLLSDRFSAERPKGSFSTLEIQRTEQGDSAMYLCAHQEGNTGELFFGEGSRLTVL.

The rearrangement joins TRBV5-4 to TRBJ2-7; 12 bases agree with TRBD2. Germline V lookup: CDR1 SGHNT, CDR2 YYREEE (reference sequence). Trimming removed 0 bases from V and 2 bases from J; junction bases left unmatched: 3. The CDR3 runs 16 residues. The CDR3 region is CASSLGRLAGAYEQYF. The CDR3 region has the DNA TGTGCCAGCAGCTTGGGGAGACTAGCGGGAGCCTACGAGCAGTACTTC.

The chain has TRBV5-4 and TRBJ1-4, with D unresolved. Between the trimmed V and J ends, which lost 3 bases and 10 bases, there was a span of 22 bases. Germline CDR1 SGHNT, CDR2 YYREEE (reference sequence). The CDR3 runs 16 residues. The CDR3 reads CASSSERESLGGKLFF. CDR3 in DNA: TGTGCCAGCAGCTCGGAGAGGGAGAGCCTTGGTGGAAAACTGTTTTTT.

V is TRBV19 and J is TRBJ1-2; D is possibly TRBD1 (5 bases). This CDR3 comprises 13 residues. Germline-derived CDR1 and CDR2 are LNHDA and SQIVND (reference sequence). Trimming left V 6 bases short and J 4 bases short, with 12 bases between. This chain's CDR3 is CASRKRGTYGYTF. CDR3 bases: TGTGCCAGTAGGAAAAGGGGAACCTATGGCTACACCTTC.

CDR3 region: CASTLGTSTSYEQYF. The CDR3 DNA sequence: TGTGCCAGCACCCTAGGGACTAGCACTTCCTACGAGCAGTACTTC. The gene calls are TRBV28 and TRBJ2-7; 9 positions match TRBD2. J lost 1 base, V lost 7 bases, and 8 bases had no gene match. The CDR3 runs 15 residues. Germline loops: CDR1 MDHEN, CDR2 SYDVKM. Variable domain in full (rest from reference TRBV28 and TRBJ2-7): DVKVTQSSRYLVKRTGEKVFLECVQDMDHENMFWYRQDPGLGLRLIYFSYDVKMKEKGDIPEGYSVSREKKERFSLILESASTNQTSMYLCASTLGTSTSYEQYFGPGTRLTVT.

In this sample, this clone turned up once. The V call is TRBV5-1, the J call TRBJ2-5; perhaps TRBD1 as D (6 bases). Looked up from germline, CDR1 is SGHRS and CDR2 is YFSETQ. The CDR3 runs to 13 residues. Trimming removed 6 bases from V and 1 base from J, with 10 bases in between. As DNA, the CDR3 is TGCGCCAGCAAGGGGACACTCCAAGAGACCCAGTACTTC. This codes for CASKGTLQETQYF.

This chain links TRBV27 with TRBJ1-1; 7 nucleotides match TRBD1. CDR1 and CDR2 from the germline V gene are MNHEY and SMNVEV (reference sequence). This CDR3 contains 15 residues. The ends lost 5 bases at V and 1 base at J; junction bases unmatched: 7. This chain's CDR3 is CASSGQGVGNTEAFF. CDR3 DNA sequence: TGTGCCAGCAGTGGCCAGGGGGTTGGGAACACTGAAGCTTTCTTT.

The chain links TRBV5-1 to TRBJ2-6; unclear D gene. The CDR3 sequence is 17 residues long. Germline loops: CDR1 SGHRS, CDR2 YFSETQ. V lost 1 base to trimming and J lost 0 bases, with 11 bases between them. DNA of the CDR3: TGCGCCAGCAGCTTGACACACCTGATCTCTGGGGCCAACGTCCTGACTTTC. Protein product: CASSLTHLISGANVLTF.

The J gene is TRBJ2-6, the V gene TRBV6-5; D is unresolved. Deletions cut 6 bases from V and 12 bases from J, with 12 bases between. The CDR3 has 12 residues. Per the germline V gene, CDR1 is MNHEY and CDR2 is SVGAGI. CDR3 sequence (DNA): TGTGCCAGCAGACACCAGCCGGGCGTCCTGACTTTC. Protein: CASRHQPGVLTF.

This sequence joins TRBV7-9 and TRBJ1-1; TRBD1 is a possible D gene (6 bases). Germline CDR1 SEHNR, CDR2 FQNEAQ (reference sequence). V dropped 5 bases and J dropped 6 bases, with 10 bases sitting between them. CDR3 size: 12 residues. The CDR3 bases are TGTGCCAGCAGCCTACAGGGCCCTGAAGCTTTCTTT. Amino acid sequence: CASSLQGPEAFF.

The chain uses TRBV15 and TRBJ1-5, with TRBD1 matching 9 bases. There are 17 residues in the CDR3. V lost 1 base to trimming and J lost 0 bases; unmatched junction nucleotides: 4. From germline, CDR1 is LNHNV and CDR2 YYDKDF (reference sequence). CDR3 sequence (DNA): TGTGCCACCAGCAGAGGGGGGACAGGGCGTAGCAATCAGCCCCAGCATTTT. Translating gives CATSRGGTGRSNQPQHF.

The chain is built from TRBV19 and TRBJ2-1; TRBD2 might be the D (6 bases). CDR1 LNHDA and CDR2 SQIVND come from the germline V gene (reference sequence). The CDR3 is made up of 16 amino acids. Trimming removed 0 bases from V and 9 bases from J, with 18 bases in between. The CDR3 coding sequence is TGTGCCAGTAGTATAGACCCGGGAGTTTCTTTAGGTGAGCAGTTCTTC. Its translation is CASSIDPGVSLGEQFF.

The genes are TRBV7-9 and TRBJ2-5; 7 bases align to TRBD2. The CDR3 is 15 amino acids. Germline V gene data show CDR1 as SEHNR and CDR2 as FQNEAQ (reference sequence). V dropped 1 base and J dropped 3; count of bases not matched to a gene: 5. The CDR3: CASSLVAGVEETQYF. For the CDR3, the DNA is TGTGCCAGCAGCTTAGTGGCGGGAGTAGAAGAGACCCAGTACTTC.

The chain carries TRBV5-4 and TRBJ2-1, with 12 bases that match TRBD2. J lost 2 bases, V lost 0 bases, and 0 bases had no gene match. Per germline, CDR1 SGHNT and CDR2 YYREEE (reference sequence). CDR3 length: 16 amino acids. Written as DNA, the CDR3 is TGTGCCAGCAGCTTGGGACTAGCGGGGGCCTACAATGAGCAGTTCTTC. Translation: CASSLGLAGAYNEQFF.

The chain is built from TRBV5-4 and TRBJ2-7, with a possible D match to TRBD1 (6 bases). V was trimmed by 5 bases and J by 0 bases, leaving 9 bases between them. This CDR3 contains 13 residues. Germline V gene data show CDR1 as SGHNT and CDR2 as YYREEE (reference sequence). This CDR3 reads CASRGQSSYEQYF. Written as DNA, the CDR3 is TGTGCCAGCAGAGGACAGTCCTCCTACGAGCAGTACTTC.

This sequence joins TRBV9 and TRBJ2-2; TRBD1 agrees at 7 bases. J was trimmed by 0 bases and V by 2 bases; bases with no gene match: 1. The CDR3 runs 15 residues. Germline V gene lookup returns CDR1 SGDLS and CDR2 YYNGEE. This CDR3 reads CASSVTGTNTGELFF. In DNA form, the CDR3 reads TGTGCCAGCAGCGTGACAGGGACGAACACCGGGGAGCTGTTTTTT.

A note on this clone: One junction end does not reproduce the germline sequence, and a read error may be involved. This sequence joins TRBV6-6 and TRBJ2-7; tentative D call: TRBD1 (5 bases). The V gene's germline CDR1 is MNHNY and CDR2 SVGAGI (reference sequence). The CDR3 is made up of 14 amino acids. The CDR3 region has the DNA TGTGCCAGCAGTTACGGTGACAGTTCCTCCGAGCAGTACTTC. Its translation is CASSYGDSSSEQYF.

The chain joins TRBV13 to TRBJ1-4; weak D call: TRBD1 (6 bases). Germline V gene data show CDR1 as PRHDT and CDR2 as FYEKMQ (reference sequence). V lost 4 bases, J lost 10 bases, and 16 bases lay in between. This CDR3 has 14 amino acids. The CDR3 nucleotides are TGTGCCAGCAGCTCCCTTCGGGGGGGCGGAAAACTGTTTTTT. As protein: CASSSLRGGGKLFF.

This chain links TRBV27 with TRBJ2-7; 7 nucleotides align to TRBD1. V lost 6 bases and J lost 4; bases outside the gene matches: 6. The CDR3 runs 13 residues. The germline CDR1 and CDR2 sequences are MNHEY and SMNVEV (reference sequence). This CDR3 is CASSTGAGYEQYF. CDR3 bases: TGTGCCAGCAGCACAGGGGCTGGGTACGAGCAGTACTTC.

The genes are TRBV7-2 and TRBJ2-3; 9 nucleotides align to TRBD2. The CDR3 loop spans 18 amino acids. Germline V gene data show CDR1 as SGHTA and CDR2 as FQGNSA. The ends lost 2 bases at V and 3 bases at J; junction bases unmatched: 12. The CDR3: CASSLLPSGAGGTDTQYF. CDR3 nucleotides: TGTGCCAGCAGCTTACTGCCCTCCGGGGCGGGAGGGACAGATACGCAGTATTTT.

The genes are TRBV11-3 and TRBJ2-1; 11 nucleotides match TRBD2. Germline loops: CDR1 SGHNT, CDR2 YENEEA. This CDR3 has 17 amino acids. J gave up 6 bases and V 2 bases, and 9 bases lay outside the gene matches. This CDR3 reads CASSLTLAGGAGNEQFF. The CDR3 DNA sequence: TGTGCCAGCAGCTTAACGCTAGCGGGAGGTGCGGGCAATGAGCAGTTCTTC.

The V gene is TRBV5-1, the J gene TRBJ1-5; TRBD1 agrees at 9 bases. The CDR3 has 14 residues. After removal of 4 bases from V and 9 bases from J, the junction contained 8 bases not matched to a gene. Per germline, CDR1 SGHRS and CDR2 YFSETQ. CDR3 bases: TGCGCCAGCAGCCCCCGGGACAGGGAACGGCCCCAGCATTTT. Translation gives CASSPRDRERPQHF.

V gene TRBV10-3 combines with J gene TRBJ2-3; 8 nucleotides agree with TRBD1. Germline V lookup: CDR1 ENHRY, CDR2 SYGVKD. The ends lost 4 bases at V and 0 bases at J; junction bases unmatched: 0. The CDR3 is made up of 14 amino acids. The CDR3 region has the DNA TGTGCCATCAGTGGGACAGGGAGCACAGATACGCAGTATTTT. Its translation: CAISGTGSTDTQYF.

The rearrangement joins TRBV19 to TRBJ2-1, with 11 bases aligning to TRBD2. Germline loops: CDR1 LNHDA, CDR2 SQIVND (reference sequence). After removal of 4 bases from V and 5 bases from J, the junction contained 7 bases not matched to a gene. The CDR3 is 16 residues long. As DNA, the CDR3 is TGTGCCAGTAGTACACCTAGCGGGAGGACTAACAATGAGCAGTTCTTC. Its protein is CASSTPSGRTNNEQFF. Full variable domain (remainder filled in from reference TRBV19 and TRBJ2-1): DGGITQSPKYLFRKEGQNVTLSCEQNLNHDAMYWYRQDPGQGLRLIYYSQIVNDFQKGDIAEGYSVSREKKESFPLTVTSAQKNPTAFYLCASSTPSGRTNNEQFFGPGTRLTVL.

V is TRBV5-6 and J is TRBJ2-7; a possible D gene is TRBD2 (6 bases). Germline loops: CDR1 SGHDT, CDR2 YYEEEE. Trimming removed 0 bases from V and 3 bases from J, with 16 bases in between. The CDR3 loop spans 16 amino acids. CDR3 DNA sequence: TGTGCCAGCAGCTTGGCGCCCTCATACGGGGGCTACGAGCAGTACTTC. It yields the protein CASSLAPSYGGYEQYF.

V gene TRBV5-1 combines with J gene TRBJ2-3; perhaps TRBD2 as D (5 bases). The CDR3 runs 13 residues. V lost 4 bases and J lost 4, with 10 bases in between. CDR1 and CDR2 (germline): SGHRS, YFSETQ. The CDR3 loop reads CASSTPGSDTQYF. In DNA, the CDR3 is TGCGCCAGCAGCACGCCGGGGTCAGATACGCAGTATTTT.

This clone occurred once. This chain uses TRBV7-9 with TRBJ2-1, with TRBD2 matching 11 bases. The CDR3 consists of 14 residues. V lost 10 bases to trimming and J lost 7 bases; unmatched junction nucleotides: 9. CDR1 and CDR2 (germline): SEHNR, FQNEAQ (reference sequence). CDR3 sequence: CATLMGLAANEQFF. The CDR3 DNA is TGTGCCACCCTGATGGGACTAGCGGCTAATGAGCAGTTCTTC. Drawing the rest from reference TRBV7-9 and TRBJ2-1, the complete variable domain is DTGVSQNPRHKITKRGQNVTFRCDPISEHNRLYWYRQTLGQGPEFLTYFQNEAQLEKSRLLSDRFSAERPKGSFSTLEIQRTEQGDSAMYLCATLMGLAANEQFFGPGTRLTVL.